These 16 T cell receptor beta chains originate from one sample sequenced in a study of shared clonotypes between healthy human individuals. CD45RO-negative cells were positively selected for CCR7, leaving out terminally differentiated effector memory CD45RA+ cells. Sequencing was performed with immunoSEQ multiplex PCR; in TCRdb, only in-frame clones are kept and a portion is missing. The sample holds 2 million to 2.5 million clones, roughly 91% seen once. The material sequenced was naive CD8+ T cells from PBMCs. These receptors were collected from a man younger than 35 in good health. Some clones in this sample may be carry-over from other donors' samples.

The chain recombines TRBV19 with TRBJ2-7, with D uncertain. Germline loops: CDR1 LNHDA, CDR2 SQIVND (reference sequence). The CDR3 length is 15 residues. V gave up 6 bases and J gave up 2 bases, with 17 bases separating them. Written as DNA, the CDR3 is TGTGCCAGTAGCCCCGGGTCCGCCTTACCCTACGAGCAGTACTTC. Its protein product is CASSPGSALPYEQYF.

The chain has TRBV10-3 and TRBJ2-7; tentative D call: TRBD1 (5 bases). Per germline, CDR1 ENHRY and CDR2 SYGVKD. V was trimmed by 2 bases and J by 4 bases, leaving 9 bases between them. CDR3 length: 13 residues. This chain's CDR3 is CAISETAGYEQYF. Written as DNA, the CDR3 is TGTGCCATCAGTGAGACTGCAGGGTACGAGCAGTACTTC.

This rearrangement joins TRBV7-6 to TRBJ2-7, with D unresolved. CDR3 length: 12 residues. V was shortened by 1 base and J by 6 bases, with 7 bases between the two germline ends. CDR1 and CDR2 (germline): SGHVS, FNYEAQ. CDR3 DNA sequence: TGTGCCAGCAGCTTAGGGGCAGCCGAGCAGTACTTC. Protein product: CASSLGAAEQYF.

The gene calls are TRBV15 and TRBJ1-6, with D perhaps matching TRBD1 (5 bases). Germline CDR1 reads LNHNV; CDR2 reads YYDKDF (reference sequence). This CDR3 comprises 14 residues. The V end was cut by 1 base, the J end by 7 bases, with 8 bases between. CDR3 DNA: TGTGCCACCAGCAGAGCGAGGGACAATTCACCCCTCCACTTT. It yields the protein CATSRARDNSPLHF.

The chain joins TRBV7-9 to TRBJ2-1, with 10 bases that match TRBD2. CDR1 is SEHNR and CDR2 is FQNEAQ in the germline V gene (reference sequence). The CDR3 has 16 amino acids. V lost 5 bases, J lost 3 bases, and 7 bases stayed unmatched. The CDR3: CASSTTSGRVYNEQFF. In nucleotides, the CDR3 is TGTGCCAGCAGCACGACAAGCGGGAGGGTCTACAATGAGCAGTTCTTC.

The sample holds one count of this clone. The chain links TRBV9 to TRBJ2-5; D unresolved. Germline V gene lookup returns CDR1 SGDLS and CDR2 YYNGEE. V dropped 6 bases and J dropped 3 bases, with 12 bases sitting between them. This CDR3 region has 13 residues. Written as DNA, the CDR3 is TGTGCCAGCAATCGCCGGGCTGAAGAGACCCAGTACTTC. Its protein is CASNRRAEETQYF.

The CDR3 region is CASRAESGRSSYEQYF. The DNA for the CDR3 is TGTGCCAGCAGGGCTGAAAGCGGGAGGAGCTCCTACGAGCAGTACTTC. The chain joins TRBV27 to TRBJ2-7; 9 nucleotides agree with TRBD2. The CDR3 is 16 residues long. Germline V gene data show CDR1 as MNHEY and CDR2 as SMNVEV (reference sequence). J lost 0 bases, V lost 6 bases, and 9 bases had no gene match.

This clone was seen a handful of times. This chain connects TRBV28 to TRBJ1-1; D not resolved. Trimming took 4 bases from V and 1 from J, leaving 10 bases between them. The germline V gene encodes CDR1 MDHEN and CDR2 SYDVKM. The CDR3 is 14 amino acids. CDR3 residues: CASSSPDGNTEAFF. DNA for the CDR3: TGTGCCAGCAGTTCACCGGACGGGAACACTGAAGCTTTCTTT.

The gene calls are TRBV13 and TRBJ1-2, with D possibly matching TRBD1 (5 bases). Germline-derived CDR1 and CDR2 are PRHDT and FYEKMQ (reference sequence). With 9 bases removed from V and 3 bases from J, the gap between germline ends came to 14 bases. The CDR3 is 13 residues long. CDR3 sequence reads: CASKGQGDYGYTF. Here the CDR3 DNA reads TGTGCCAGTAAAGGGCAGGGCGACTATGGCTACACCTTC.

This chain connects TRBV6-6 to TRBJ2-5, with no clear D. The end of the DNA is better explained by TRBJ2-7, so the J call may be wrong. The germline gives CDR1 MNHNY, CDR2 SVGAGI (reference sequence). The CDR3 spans 12 residues. The CDR3 DNA is TGTGCCAGTCTGGCCCTTTCCTACGAGCAGTACTTC. This sequence encodes CASLALSYEQYF.

The rearrangement uses TRBV5-4 and TRBJ2-3, with a weak D call TRBD1 (6 bases). Germline CDR1 and CDR2: SGHNT and YYREEE (reference sequence). V lost 9 bases, J lost 2 bases, and 13 bases lay in between. This CDR3 region has 13 residues. CDR3 bases: TGTGCCACAACAGGACAGAACACAGATACGCAGTATTTT. Protein product: CATTGQNTDTQYF. Complete variable domain (other parts from reference TRBV5-4 and TRBJ2-3): ETGVTQSPTHLIKTRGQQVTLRCSSQSGHNTVSWYQQALGQGPQFIFQYYREEENGRGNFPPRFSGLQFPNYSSELNVNALELDDSALYLCATTGQNTDTQYFGPGTRLTVL.

The chain employs TRBV6-4 and TRBJ2-3; 7 nucleotides line up with TRBD1. The CDR3 runs to 19 residues. Per germline, CDR1 MRHNA and CDR2 SNTAGT. The V segment lost 3 bases and the J segment 12 bases; nucleotides outside the gene matches: 27. The CDR3 is CASSETGHPNRDRPPQQYF. CDR3 nucleotides: TGTGCCAGCAGTGAAACAGGACACCCGAACCGGGACAGACCTCCTCAACAGTATTTT.

This sequence joins TRBV19 and TRBJ1-1; 8 bases align to TRBD1. The CDR3 is 13 amino acids. V lost 11 bases and J lost 4; bases outside the gene matches: 9. Germline V gene lookup returns CDR1 LNHDA and CDR2 SQIVND (reference sequence). This chain's CDR3 is CAGKGQGSTEAFF. DNA of the CDR3: TGTGCCGGCAAAGGACAGGGCAGCACTGAAGCTTTCTTT.

V is TRBV4-1 and J is TRBJ2-7, with D perhaps being TRBD1 or TRBD2 (5 bases each). Trimming removed 4 bases from V and 2 bases from J, with 12 bases in between. Germline assignment: CDR1 MGHRA and CDR2 YSYEKL. This CDR3 contains 14 residues. The CDR3 sequence is CASSPQEGPYEQYF. CDR3 sequence (DNA): TGCGCCAGCAGCCCACAAGAGGGACCCTACGAGCAGTACTTC.

The rearrangement uses TRBV4-1 and TRBJ2-1; the match to TRBD2 covers 7 bases. Germline V gives CDR1 MGHRA, CDR2 YSYEKL. The ends lost 5 bases at V and 10 bases at J; junction bases unmatched: 14. The CDR3 totals 15 residues. Written as DNA, the CDR3 is TGCGCCAGCAGCTCCCGACTAGCCCCCGGATCGGAGCAGTTCTTC. It encodes CASSSRLAPGSEQFF.

This clone has a single count. The chain carries TRBV30 and TRBJ1-5; no reliable D call. The CDR3 length is 15 residues. The V gene lost 1 base and the J gene lost 6 bases, with 16 bases spanning the gap. Germline loops: CDR1 GTSNPN, CDR2 SVGIG (reference sequence). The CDR3 DNA follows: TGTGCCTGGAGTGACGAAGAGACGGTGGCTCAGCCCCAGCATTTT. This sequence encodes CAWSDEETVAQPQHF.